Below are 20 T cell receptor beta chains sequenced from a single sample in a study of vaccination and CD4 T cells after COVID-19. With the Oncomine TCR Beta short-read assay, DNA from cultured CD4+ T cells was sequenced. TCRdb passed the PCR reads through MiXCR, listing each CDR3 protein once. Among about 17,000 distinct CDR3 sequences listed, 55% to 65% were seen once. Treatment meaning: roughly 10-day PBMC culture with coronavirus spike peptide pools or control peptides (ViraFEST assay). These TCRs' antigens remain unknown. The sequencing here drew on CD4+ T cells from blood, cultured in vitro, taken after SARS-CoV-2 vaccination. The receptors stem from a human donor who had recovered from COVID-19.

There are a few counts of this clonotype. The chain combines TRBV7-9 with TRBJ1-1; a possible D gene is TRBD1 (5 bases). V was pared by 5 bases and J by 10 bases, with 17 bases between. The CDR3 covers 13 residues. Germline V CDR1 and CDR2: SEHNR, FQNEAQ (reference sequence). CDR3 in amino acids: CASSTEPGPRAFF. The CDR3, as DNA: TGTGCCAGCAGCACCGAACCGGGACCCCGAGCTTTCTTT. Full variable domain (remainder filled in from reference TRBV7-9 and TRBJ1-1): DTGVSQNPRHKITKRGQNVTFRCDPISEHNRLYWYRQTLGQGPEFLTYFQNEAQLEKSRLLSDRFSAERPKGSFSTLEIQRTEQGDSAMYLCASSTEPGPRAFFGQGTRLTVV.

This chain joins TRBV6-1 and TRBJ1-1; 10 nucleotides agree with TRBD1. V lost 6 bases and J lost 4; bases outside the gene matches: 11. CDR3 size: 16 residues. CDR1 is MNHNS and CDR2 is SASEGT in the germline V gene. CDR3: CASRSHPGTGATEAFF. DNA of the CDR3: TGTGCCAGCAGATCACACCCAGGGACAGGGGCCACTGAAGCTTTCTTT.

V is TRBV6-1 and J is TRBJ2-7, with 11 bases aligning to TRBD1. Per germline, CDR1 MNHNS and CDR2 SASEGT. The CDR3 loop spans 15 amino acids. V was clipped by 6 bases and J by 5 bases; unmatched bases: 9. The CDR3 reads CASRQPGQGVNEQYF. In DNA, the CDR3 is TGTGCCAGCAGACAACCGGGACAGGGGGTCAACGAGCAGTACTTC.

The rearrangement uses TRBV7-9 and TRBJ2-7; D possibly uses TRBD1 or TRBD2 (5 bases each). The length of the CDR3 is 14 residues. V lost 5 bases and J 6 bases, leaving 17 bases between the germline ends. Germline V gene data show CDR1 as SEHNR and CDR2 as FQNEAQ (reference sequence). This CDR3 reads CASSPGRDASEQYF. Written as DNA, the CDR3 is TGTGCCAGCAGCCCCGGACGGGACGCCAGCGAGCAGTACTTC.

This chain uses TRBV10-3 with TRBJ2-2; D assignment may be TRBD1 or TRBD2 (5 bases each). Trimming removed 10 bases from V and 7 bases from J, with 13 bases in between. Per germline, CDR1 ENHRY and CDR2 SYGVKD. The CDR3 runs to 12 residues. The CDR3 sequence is CATTRAGGELFF. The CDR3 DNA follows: TGTGCCACAACCAGGGCGGGCGGGGAGCTGTTTTTT.

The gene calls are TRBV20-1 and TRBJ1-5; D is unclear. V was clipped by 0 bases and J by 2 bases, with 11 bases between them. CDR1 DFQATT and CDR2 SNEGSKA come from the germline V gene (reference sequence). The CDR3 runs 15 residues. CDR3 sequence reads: CSARDEGRGNQPQHF. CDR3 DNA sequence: TGCAGTGCTAGAGATGAGGGCCGGGGCAATCAGCCCCAGCATTTT.

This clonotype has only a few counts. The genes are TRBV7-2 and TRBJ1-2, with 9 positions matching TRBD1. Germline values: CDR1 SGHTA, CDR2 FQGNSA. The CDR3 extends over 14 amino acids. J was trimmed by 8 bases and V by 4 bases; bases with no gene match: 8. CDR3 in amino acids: CASSSVQGAGGYTF. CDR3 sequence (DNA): TGTGCCAGCAGCTCAGTACAGGGGGCTGGAGGCTACACCTTC.

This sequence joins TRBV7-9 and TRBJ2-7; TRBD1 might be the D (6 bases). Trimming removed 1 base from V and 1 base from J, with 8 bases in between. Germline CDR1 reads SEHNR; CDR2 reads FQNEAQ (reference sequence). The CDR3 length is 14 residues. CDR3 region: CASSLDTGSYEQYF. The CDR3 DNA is TGTGCCAGCAGCTTAGATACAGGGTCCTACGAGCAGTACTTC.

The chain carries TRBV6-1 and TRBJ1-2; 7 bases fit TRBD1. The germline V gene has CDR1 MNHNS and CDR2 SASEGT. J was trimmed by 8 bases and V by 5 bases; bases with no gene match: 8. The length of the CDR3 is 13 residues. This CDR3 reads CASSTPTGVGYTF. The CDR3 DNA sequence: TGTGCCAGCAGTACACCAACAGGGGTCGGCTACACCTTC.

CDR3: CASNGDQETQYF. The CDR3 bases are TGTGCCAGCAATGGGGACCAAGAGACCCAGTACTTC. The chain combines TRBV12-3 or TRBV12-4 with TRBJ2-5; D not certain. The CDR3 sequence is 12 residues long. V was cut by 7 bases and J by 0 bases, with 6 bases left in between.

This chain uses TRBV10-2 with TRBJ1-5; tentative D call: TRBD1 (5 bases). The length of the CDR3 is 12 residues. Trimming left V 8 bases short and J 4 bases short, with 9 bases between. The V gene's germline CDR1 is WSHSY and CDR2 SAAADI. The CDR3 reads CASRGANQPQHF. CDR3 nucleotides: TGCGCCAGCCGAGGGGCGAATCAGCCCCAGCATTTT.

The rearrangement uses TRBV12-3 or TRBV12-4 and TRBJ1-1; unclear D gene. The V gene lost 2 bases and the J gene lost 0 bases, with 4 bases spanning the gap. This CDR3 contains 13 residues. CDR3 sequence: CASSLLVNTEAFF. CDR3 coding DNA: TGTGCCAGCAGTTTATTGGTGAACACTGAAGCTTTCTTT.

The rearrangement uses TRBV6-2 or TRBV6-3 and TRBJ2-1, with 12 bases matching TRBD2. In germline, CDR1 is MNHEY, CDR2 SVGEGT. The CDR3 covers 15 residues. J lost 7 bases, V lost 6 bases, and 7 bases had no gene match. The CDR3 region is CASRPLAGGRNEQFF. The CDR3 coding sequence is TGTGCCAGCAGACCCCTAGCGGGGGGGCGAAATGAGCAGTTCTTC.

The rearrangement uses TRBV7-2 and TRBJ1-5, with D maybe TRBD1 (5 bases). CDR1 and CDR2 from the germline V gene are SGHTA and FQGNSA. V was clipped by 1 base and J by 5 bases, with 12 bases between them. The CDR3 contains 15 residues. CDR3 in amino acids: CASSLVGQGDQPQHF. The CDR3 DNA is TGTGCCAGCAGCTTAGTAGGTCAGGGTGATCAGCCCCAGCATTTT.

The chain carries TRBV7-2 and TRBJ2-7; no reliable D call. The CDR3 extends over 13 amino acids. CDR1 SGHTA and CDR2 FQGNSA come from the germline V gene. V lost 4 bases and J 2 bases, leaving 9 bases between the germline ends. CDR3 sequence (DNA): TGTGCCAGCAGCTCACAGCAAGCCTACGAGCAGTACTTC. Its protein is CASSSQQAYEQYF.

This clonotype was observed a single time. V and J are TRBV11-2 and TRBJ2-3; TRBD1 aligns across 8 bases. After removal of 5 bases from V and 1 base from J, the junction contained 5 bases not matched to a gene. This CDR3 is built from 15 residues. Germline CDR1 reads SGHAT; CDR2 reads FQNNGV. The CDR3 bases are TGTGCCAGCAGCCCGTTGGACAGGGGCACAGATACGCAGTATTTT. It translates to CASSPLDRGTDTQYF.

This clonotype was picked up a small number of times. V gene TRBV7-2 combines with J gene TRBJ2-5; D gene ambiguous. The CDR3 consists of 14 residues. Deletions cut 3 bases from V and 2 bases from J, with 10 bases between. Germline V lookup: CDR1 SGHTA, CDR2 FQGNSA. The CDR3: CASSFSFAQETQYF. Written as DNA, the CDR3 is TGTGCCAGCAGCTTTAGTTTTGCGCAAGAGACCCAGTACTTC.

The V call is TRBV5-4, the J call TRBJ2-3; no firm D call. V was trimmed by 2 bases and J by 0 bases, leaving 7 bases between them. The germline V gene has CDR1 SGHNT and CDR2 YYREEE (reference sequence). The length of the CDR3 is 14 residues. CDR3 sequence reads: CASSFTTSTDTQYF. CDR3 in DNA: TGTGCCAGCAGCTTCACAACTAGCACAGATACGCAGTATTTT. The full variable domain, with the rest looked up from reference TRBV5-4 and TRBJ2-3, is ETGVTQSPTHLIKTRGQQVTLRCSSQSGHNTVSWYQQALGQGPQFIFQYYREEENGRGNFPPRFSGLQFPNYSSELNVNALELDDSALYLCASSFTTSTDTQYFGPGTRLTVL.

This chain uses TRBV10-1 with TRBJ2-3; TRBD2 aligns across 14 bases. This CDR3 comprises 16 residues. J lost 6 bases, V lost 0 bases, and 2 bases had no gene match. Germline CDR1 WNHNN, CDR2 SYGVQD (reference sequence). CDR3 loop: CASSESGTSGSDTQYF. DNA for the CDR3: TGCGCCAGCAGTGAGTCGGGGACTAGCGGGAGTGATACGCAGTATTTT.

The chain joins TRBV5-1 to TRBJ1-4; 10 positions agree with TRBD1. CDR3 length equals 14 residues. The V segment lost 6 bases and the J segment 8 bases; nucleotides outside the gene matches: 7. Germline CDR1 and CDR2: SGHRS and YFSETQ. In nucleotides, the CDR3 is TGCGCCAGCACCTCCGGGACAGGGGTAGAAAAACTGTTTTTT. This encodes CASTSGTGVEKLFF.